This T cell receptor beta chain was documented in a study of cytomegalovirus exposure and HLA in healthy donors. Notes on the study in general: Clusters of TCRs from the first cohort tended to co-occur in the 130 or so validation repertoires (as a later analysis found). Reported performance of the classifier showed diagnosis of cytomegalovirus status with high specificity and sensitivity. TCR beta chains numbering some 160 were designated cytomegalovirus-associated.

The data were produced by immunoSEQ multiplex PCR, yet TCRdb's version contains in-frame clones alone and is incomplete. The repertoire holds a few hundred thousand clones, around 89% seen once, with roughly 1% in the top ten. This clone was counted a single time. The antigen remains undetermined. V was shortened by 10 bases and J by 5 bases, with 17 bases between the two germline ends. The germline gives CDR1 ENHRY, CDR2 SYGVKD. This CDR3 spans 13 amino acids. This clonotype was sampled from a woman younger than 35 in good health and CMV-seronegative. The chain uses TRBV10-3 and TRBJ1-1; D not certain. Source material: PBMCs. CDR3 coding DNA: TGTGCCACGCTTGGGTCCACGGGAACTGAAGCTTTCTTT. Its translation is CATLGSTGTEAFF.